Included here is one TCR beta chain sequence, with context. Its antigen is unknown. These data come from a study of T-cell reconstitution after alpha-beta-depleted transplantation in children. Preparation of the TCRbeta library involved a method that used unique molecular identifiers. TCRdb reanalysed the PCR reads using MiXCR and keeps one entry per CDR3 protein. The sample includes 95,000 to 150,000 distinct CDR3 sequences, 20% to 25% of them seen just once. Study conclusions and caveats: By one year post-transplant, T-cell counts and diversity largely arose from T cells that were newly produced. Where alpha-beta T cells came from about two months after transplant was reportedly several hundred expanded graft clones.

This specimen was PBMCs, mostly from graft donor cells, taken 180 days after TCRalphabeta/CD19-depleted stem cell transplant. The TCR comes from a male patient between 2 and 9 years old who had a stem cell transplant for chronic granulomatous disease, so the T cells may come from the graft donor.

The CDR3 DNA follows: TGCAGTGCTACGGGACAGGGGATGGACGAGCAGTACTTC. Protein: CSATGQGMDEQYF. The V gene is TRBV20-1, the J gene TRBJ2-7; 10 bases agree with TRBD1. CDR3 length: 13 amino acids. Germline lookup yields CDR1 DFQATT and CDR2 SNEGSKA (reference sequence). Trimming cost V 4 bases and J 5 bases; bases outside gene matches: 5.